These 22 T cell receptor beta chains originate from one sample sequenced in a study of T cell repertoires in cytomegalovirus infection. Antigens of these TCRs are unknown. TCRdb processed the reads anew with MiXCR; each CDR3 protein has one entry. The profile shows roughly 990,000 distinct CDR3 sequences, 25% to 40% of them singletons. The sequenced sample was cultured CD8+ T cells from PBMCs, obtained from culture after CMV antigen stimulation. These receptors all stem from a human donor in good health (CMV status not recorded). Some clones in this sample may be carry-over from other donors' samples.

A few counts support this clonotype. The chain is built from TRBV6-5 and TRBJ2-5; TRBD1 matches 9 bases. This CDR3 spans 15 amino acids. With 5 bases clipped from V and 2 bases from J, the junction kept 6 bases outside the gene matches. Germline CDR1 and CDR2: MNHEY and SVGAGI. The CDR3 loop is CASSPTGGRQETQYF. CDR3 DNA: TGTGCCAGCAGTCCGACAGGGGGGAGGCAAGAGACCCAGTACTTC.

The CDR3 DNA reads TGCGCCAGCAGCCCGACGGCAGATAGCAATCAGCCCCAGCATTTT. Translation gives CASSPTADSNQPQHF. This chain links TRBV4-1 with TRBJ1-5, with unresolved D. The CDR3 sequence is 15 residues long. V lost 4 bases, J lost 0 bases, and 10 bases lay in between. Germline V gene sequence: CDR1 MGHRA, CDR2 YSYEKL.

V is TRBV18 and J is TRBJ1-5; tentative D call: TRBD1 (5 bases). Per germline, CDR1 KGHSH and CDR2 LQKENI. This CDR3 has 17 amino acids. The V and J ends lost 3 bases and 4 bases respectively, with 19 bases between them. Here the CDR3 reads CASSPGRRGVKNQPQHF. CDR3 nucleotides: TGTGCCAGCTCACCGGGCCGGAGAGGGGTAAAGAATCAGCCCCAGCATTTT.

This clonotype has a handful of counts. The chain links TRBV4-1 to TRBJ1-1, with 7 bases matching TRBD1. V shed 2 bases, J shed 5 bases, and the junction held 8 bases outside the gene matches. This CDR3 has 15 residues. The germline V gene has CDR1 MGHRA and CDR2 YSYEKL. The CDR3 protein is CASSQYRGGRTEAFF. The CDR3 region has the DNA TGCGCCAGCAGCCAATACAGGGGCGGAAGGACTGAAGCTTTCTTT.

In this sample, this clonotype turned up many times. DNA of the CDR3: TGTGCCAGCAGCGAACCAGGACAGGGTAGGGCTGTTGAGCAGTTCTTC. This translates into CASSEPGQGRAVEQFF. J is TRBJ2-1 and V is TRBV7-8, with 8 bases lining up with TRBD1. Germline values: CDR1 SGHVS, CDR2 FQNEAQ. V lost 5 bases to trimming and J lost 9 bases; unmatched junction nucleotides: 15. The CDR3 length is 16 residues. The full variable domain, its missing parts supplied by reference TRBV7-8 and TRBJ2-1, is GAGVSQSPRYKVAKRGQDVALRCDPISGHVSLFWYQQALGQGPEFLTYFQNEAQLDKSGLPSDRFFAERPEGSVSTLKIQRTQQEDSAVYLCASSEPGQGRAVEQFFGPGTRLTVL.

The sample holds many counts of this clonotype. This chain links TRBV7-8 with TRBJ1-1; D possibly corresponds to TRBD1 (5 bases). Germline V CDR1 and CDR2: SGHVS, FQNEAQ. V was clipped by 5 bases and J by 1 base, with 11 bases between them. The CDR3 has 14 amino acids. The CDR3 region is CASSHSGGNTEAFF. In nucleotides, the CDR3 is TGTGCCAGCAGCCATTCCGGGGGGAACACTGAAGCTTTCTTT.

J is TRBJ1-1 and V is TRBV7-6; D gene ambiguous. The CDR3 consists of 15 residues. Per germline, CDR1 SGHVS and CDR2 FNYEAQ. Trimming removed 1 base at V and 1 base at J, with 10 bases between. The CDR3 DNA is TGTGCCAGCAGCTTAGTGCGGGAAAAGAACACTGAAGCTTTCTTT. Amino acid sequence: CASSLVREKNTEAFF.

The chain combines TRBV6-5 with TRBJ1-2; D is ambiguous. Looked up from germline, CDR1 is MNHEY and CDR2 is SVGAGI. V was cut by 4 bases and J by 3 bases, with 12 bases left in between. The CDR3 has 14 residues. The CDR3 here is CASSFLGGDYGYTF. CDR3 coding DNA: TGTGCCAGCAGTTTCCTTGGTGGAGACTATGGCTACACCTTC.

Only a few counts were recorded for this clonotype. The rearrangement links TRBV7-2 to TRBJ2-1; unclear D gene. The CDR3 spans 13 residues. The germline gives CDR1 SGHTA, CDR2 FQGNSA. Trimming pared 7 bases from V and 5 bases from J, leaving 12 bases between. Here the CDR3 reads CASTLARDNEQFF. CDR3 DNA: TGTGCCAGCACCCTCGCCAGAGACAATGAGCAGTTCTTC.

In regard to this clonotype: A much larger clone lies one base from this, so it may be a read error. J is TRBJ2-7 and V is TRBV12-3 or TRBV12-4; D unclear. The CDR3 totals 12 residues. The CDR3 DNA sequence: TGTGCCAACAGTTTATGGTCTCGCGAGCAGTACTTC. It specifies CANSLWSREQYF.

Notes on this clonotype: The junction differs from germline at one of its ends, possibly a read error. V gene TRBV7-8 combines with J gene TRBJ2-1; TRBD2 is a possible D gene (7 bases). The CDR3 runs 16 residues. Germline V lookup: CDR1 SGHVS, CDR2 FQNEAQ. The CDR3 region is CVSKMTGGEVPGEQFF. The CDR3 DNA is TGTGTCAGCAAGATGACGGGGGGCGAGGTACCGGGAGAGCAGTTCTTC.

J is TRBJ1-1 and V is TRBV18; TRBD1 aligns across 8 bases. V lost 3 bases, J lost 0 bases, and 9 bases stayed unmatched. This CDR3 comprises 17 residues. CDR1 KGHSH and CDR2 LQKENI come from the germline V gene. The chain's CDR3 is CASSPPDRGFMNTEAFF. As DNA, the CDR3 is TGTGCCAGCTCACCCCCCGACAGGGGCTTTATGAACACTGAAGCTTTCTTT.

This clonotype was recorded a few times. The chain combines TRBV4-3 with TRBJ2-6; 9 bases are a match to TRBD2. The junction had 5 bases not matched to a gene; V was cut back by 1 base and J by 1 base. Germline-derived CDR1 and CDR2 are LGHNA and YSLEER. There are 18 residues in the CDR3. The CDR3 spells CASSQALAGTSGANVLTF. In DNA form, the CDR3 reads TGCGCCAGCAGCCAAGCTCTAGCGGGGACTTCTGGGGCCAACGTCCTGACTTTC.

The chain carries TRBV20-1 and TRBJ2-3; 7 bases align to TRBD2. The CDR3 runs 17 residues. With 3 bases clipped from V and 4 bases from J, the junction kept 16 bases outside the gene matches. Germline lookup yields CDR1 DFQATT and CDR2 SNEGSKA (reference sequence). The CDR3, as DNA: TGCAGTGCTAGTACCCTAGCGGTTTTTGTAGTCGCAGATACGCAGTATTTT. Its translation is CSASTLAVFVVADTQYF.

In its sample, this clonotype was seen a few times. V is TRBV4-3 and J is TRBJ2-2, with 7 positions matching TRBD1. CDR1 and CDR2 from the germline V gene are LGHNA and YSLEER. The CDR3 sequence is 14 residues long. Losses at the gene ends were 4 bases for V and 6 bases for J; bases not matched to a gene: 5. CDR3 sequence: CASSLYRGSGELFF. The CDR3 bases are TGCGCCAGCAGCCTGTACAGGGGTTCCGGGGAGCTGTTTTTT.

This clonotype has only a few counts. The chain joins TRBV20-1 to TRBJ2-1, with TRBD1 matching 10 bases. The CDR3 consists of 14 residues. V lost 1 base to trimming and J lost 9 bases; unmatched junction nucleotides: 6. Per the germline V gene, CDR1 is DFQATT and CDR2 is SNEGSKA (reference sequence). The CDR3 nucleotides are TGCAGTGCTAGAGTGAGACAGGGGGCAGGTGAGCAGTTCTTC. The encoded protein is CSARVRQGAGEQFF.

The chain uses TRBV3-1 and TRBJ2-3; D remains unclear. Trimming shortened V by 4 bases and J by 6 bases, and 11 bases separated the two germline ends. Germline CDR1 reads LGHDT; CDR2 reads YNNKEL (reference sequence). The CDR3 spans 13 residues. The CDR3 spells CASSLEYDDTQYF. DNA of the CDR3: TGTGCCAGCAGCCTCGAGTACGACGATACGCAGTATTTT.

Many counts were recorded for this clonotype. The gene calls are TRBV6-5 and TRBJ2-1; 9 nucleotides line up with TRBD2. Germline V gene data show CDR1 as MNHEY and CDR2 as SVGAGI. The V and J ends lost 2 bases and 7 bases, in that order; junction bases with no gene match: 6. The length of the CDR3 is 15 residues. As DNA, the CDR3 is TGTGCCAGCAGTTACGGCGGGGGGGCTGTAAATGAGCAGTTCTTC. Amino acids: CASSYGGGAVNEQFF.

This clonotype showed up just a few times. CDR3 protein: CASSRTTGGTEAFF. The CDR3 region has the DNA TGCGCCAGCAGCCGTACTACAGGGGGCACTGAAGCTTTCTTT. The gene calls are TRBV4-3 and TRBJ1-1; 8 bases fit TRBD1. Germline-derived CDR1 and CDR2 are LGHNA and YSLEER. V lost 4 bases and J lost 4; bases outside the gene matches: 5. The CDR3 sequence is 14 residues long.

The CDR3 DNA reads as TGTGCCAGCAGTGAATATTGGGGACATGATGGCTACACCTTC. Its translation is CASSEYWGHDGYTF. The chain recombines TRBV25-1 with TRBJ1-2; possible D gene TRBD1, 6 bases. The V gene's germline CDR1 is MGHDK and CDR2 SYGVNS. The ends were cut back, 0 bases at V and 6 bases at J, with 11 bases in the middle. This CDR3 contains 14 residues.

This rearrangement joins TRBV20-1 to TRBJ2-1; 14 bases map to TRBD2. V was clipped by 1 base and J by 0 bases; unmatched bases: 2. CDR3 size: 17 residues. Germline CDR1 and CDR2: DFQATT and SNEGSKA (reference sequence). CDR3 residues: CSARGTSGGLSYNEQFF. CDR3 coding DNA: TGCAGTGCTAGAGGGACTAGCGGGGGGCTCTCCTACAATGAGCAGTTCTTC.

The table lists this clonotype with a few counts. The V gene is TRBV11-2, the J gene TRBJ2-1, with D perhaps matching TRBD1 (6 bases). Germline V gene sequence: CDR1 SGHAT, CDR2 FQNNGV. Deletions cut 3 bases from V and 7 bases from J, with 16 bases between. The CDR3 runs 15 residues. The CDR3 region has the DNA TGTGCCAGCAGCTTCCAGGGGCGTATTGGAAATGAGCAGTTCTTC. This translates into CASSFQGRIGNEQFF.